The TCR beta chain described here comes from a study of blood T cell repertoires in COVID-19. Study context: The cDNA or gDNA used as material had been derived from T cells, B-cell-depleted T cells, or PBMCs.

Cohort assignment relied on participant-reported clinical history. This CDR3 has 15 residues. Trimming left V 1 base short and J 4 bases short, with 13 bases between. Germline V gene lookup returns CDR1 WSHSY and CDR2 SAAADI. Generated by immunoSEQ multiplex PCR, the TCRdb table keeps only in-frame clones and is missing some. The sample yields approximately 200,000 clones, roughly 84% seen once. Sequencing was carried out using PBMCs or T cells enriched from blood (not recorded which). The TCR comes from a man aged 25 to 40 in a cohort exposed to, infected with or recovered from COVID-19 (not recorded which). The chain couples TRBV10-2 to TRBJ1-1, with a tentative D call TRBD1 (6 bases). DNA for the CDR3: TGCGCCAGCAGTGAGTTCTCAGGGGAGACCACTGAAGCTTTCTTT. It specifies CASSEFSGETTEAFF.